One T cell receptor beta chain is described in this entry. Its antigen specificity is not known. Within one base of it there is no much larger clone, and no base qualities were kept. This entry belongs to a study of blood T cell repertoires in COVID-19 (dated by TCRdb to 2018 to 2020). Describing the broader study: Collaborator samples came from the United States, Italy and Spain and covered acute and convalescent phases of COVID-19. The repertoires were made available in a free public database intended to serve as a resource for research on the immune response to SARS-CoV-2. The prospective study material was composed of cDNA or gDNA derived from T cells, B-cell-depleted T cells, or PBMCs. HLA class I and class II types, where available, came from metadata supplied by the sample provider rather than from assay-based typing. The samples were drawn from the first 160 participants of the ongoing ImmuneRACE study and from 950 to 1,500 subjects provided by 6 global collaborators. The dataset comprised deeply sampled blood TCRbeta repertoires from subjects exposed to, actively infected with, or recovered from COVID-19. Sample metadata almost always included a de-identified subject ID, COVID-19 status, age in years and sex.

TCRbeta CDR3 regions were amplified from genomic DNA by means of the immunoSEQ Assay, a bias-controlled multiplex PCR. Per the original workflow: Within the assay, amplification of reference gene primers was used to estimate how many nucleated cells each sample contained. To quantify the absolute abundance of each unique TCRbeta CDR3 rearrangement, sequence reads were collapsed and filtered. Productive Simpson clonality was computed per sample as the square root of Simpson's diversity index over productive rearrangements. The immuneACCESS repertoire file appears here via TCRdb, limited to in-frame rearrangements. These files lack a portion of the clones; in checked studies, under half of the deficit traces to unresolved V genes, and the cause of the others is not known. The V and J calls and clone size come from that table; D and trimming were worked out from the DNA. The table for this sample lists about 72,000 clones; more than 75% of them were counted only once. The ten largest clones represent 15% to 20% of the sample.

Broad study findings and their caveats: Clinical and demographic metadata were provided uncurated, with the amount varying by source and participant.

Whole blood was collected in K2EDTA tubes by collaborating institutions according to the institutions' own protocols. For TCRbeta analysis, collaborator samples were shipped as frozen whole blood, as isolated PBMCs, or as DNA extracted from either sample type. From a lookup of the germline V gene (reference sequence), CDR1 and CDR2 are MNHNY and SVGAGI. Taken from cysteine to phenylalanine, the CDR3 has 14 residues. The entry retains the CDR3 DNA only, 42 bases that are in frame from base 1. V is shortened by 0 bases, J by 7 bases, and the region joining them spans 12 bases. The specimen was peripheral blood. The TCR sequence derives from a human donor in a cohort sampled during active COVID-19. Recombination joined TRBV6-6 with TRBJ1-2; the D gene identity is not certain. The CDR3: CASSYSMGSSGYTF. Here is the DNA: TGTGCCAGCAGTTACTCGATGGGGAGTTCTGGCTACACCTTC.